One sample yielded the 24 T cell receptor beta chains listed below, sequenced in a study of blood T cell repertoires in COVID-19. Sequencing was performed with immunoSEQ multiplex PCR; in TCRdb, only in-frame clones are kept and a portion is missing. Among some 230,000 clones listed, around 84% were seen once. The sequencing sample was made of peripheral blood. These receptors all come from a man aged 35-49 years with acute or convalescent COVID-19.

The CDR3 is CASSLFWDRPEAFF. The CDR3 DNA reads as TGTGCCAGCAGTTTATTCTGGGACAGACCTGAAGCTTTCTTT. The chain recombines TRBV28 with TRBJ1-1; 7 nucleotides agree with TRBD1. This CDR3 contains 14 residues. V lost 1 base and J lost 6; bases outside the gene matches: 5. Per the germline V gene, CDR1 is MDHEN and CDR2 is SYDVKM.

The rearrangement links TRBV7-9 to TRBJ2-5; 8 positions agree with TRBD2. There are 14 residues in the CDR3. From germline, CDR1 is SEHNR and CDR2 FQNEAQ (reference sequence). Losses at the gene ends were 5 bases for V and 4 bases for J; bases not matched to a gene: 6. The CDR3 sequence is CASSTGTRLETQYF. The DNA of the CDR3 is TGTGCCAGCAGCACCGGGACTAGATTAGAGACCCAGTACTTC.

The rearrangement links TRBV19 to TRBJ1-2; 7 bases agree with TRBD1. The V segment lost 4 bases and the J segment 4 bases; nucleotides outside the gene matches: 3. The germline CDR1 and CDR2 sequences are LNHDA and SQIVND (reference sequence). This CDR3 is 13 amino acids long. The CDR3: CASSRGQTYGYTF. In DNA form, the CDR3 reads TGTGCCAGTAGTAGGGGACAGACCTATGGCTACACCTTC.

This clone was recorded once. This chain connects TRBV5-8 to TRBJ2-2, with 8 bases identical to TRBD1. Germline V gene data show CDR1 as SGHTS and CDR2 as YDEGEE. The CDR3 runs to 15 residues. V shed 0 bases and J 6 bases; nucleotides not matched to a gene: 4. This CDR3 reads CASSLGTGRPGELFF. In DNA, the CDR3 is TGTGCCAGCAGCTTGGGGACAGGGCGTCCCGGGGAGCTGTTTTTT.

This rearrangement joins TRBV5-6 to TRBJ1-6, with D possibly matching TRBD1 (5 bases). The CDR3 is 12 amino acids. Trimming took 4 bases from V and 9 from J, leaving 8 bases between them. The germline gives CDR1 SGHDT, CDR2 YYEEEE. The CDR3 protein is CASSPGVSPLHF. The CDR3 DNA is TGTGCCAGCAGCCCGGGGGTTTCACCCCTCCACTTT.

This chain connects TRBV7-8 to TRBJ2-1, with 12 bases identical to TRBD2. Germline V lookup: CDR1 SGHVS, CDR2 FQNEAQ. The CDR3 contains 15 residues. V was clipped by 4 bases and J by 7 bases; unmatched bases: 5. CDR3 region: CASSSPSGGANEQFF. CDR3 nucleotide sequence: TGTGCCAGCAGCTCCCCTAGCGGGGGGGCGAATGAGCAGTTCTTC.

The chain employs TRBV14 and TRBJ2-7, with D maybe TRBD1 (6 bases). Trimming removed 1 base from V and 2 bases from J, with 12 bases in between. CDR3 length equals 15 residues. In germline, CDR1 is SGHDN, CDR2 FVKESK. CDR3 in amino acids: CASSQGTAIPYEQYF. CDR3 nucleotide sequence: TGTGCCAGCAGCCAAGGGACAGCGATACCCTACGAGCAGTACTTC.

This clone was counted only a few times. This sequence joins TRBV3-1 (or the pseudogene TRBV3-2) and TRBJ1-4; TRBD1 matches at 9 bases. Per germline, CDR1 LGHDT and CDR2 YNNKEL (reference sequence). The V and J ends lost 3 bases and 8 bases, in that order; junction bases with no gene match: 10. The CDR3 totals 16 residues. The CDR3 bases are TGTGCCAGCAGCCATCAAGAACAGGGGGCACGGGAAAAACTGTTTTTT. Translation gives CASSHQEQGAREKLFF.

This clone was recorded only once. The chain is built from TRBV18 and TRBJ2-7, with no clear D. This CDR3 is 14 amino acids long. Germline CDR1 KGHSH, CDR2 LQKENI. V gave up 8 bases and J gave up 6 bases, with 20 bases separating them. The DNA of the CDR3 is TGTGCCAGCGTCTCACTACCTACCCTCGGCGAGCAGTACTTC. Encoded protein: CASVSLPTLGEQYF. The full variable domain, its missing parts supplied by reference TRBV18 and TRBJ2-7, is NAGVMQNPRHLVRRRGQEARLRCSPMKGHSHVYWYRQLPEEGLKFMVYLQKENIIDESGMPKERFSAEFPKEGPSILRIQQVVRGDSAAYFCASVSLPTLGEQYFGPGTRLTVT.

Of note for this clone: The junction shows a germline mismatch at one end, possibly a read error. The chain carries TRBV2 and TRBJ2-1; perhaps TRBD2 as D (6 bases). CDR3 length equals 13 residues. CDR1 SNHLY and CDR2 FYNNEI come from the germline V gene. CDR3 residues: CARSGTPNNEQFF. The DNA for the CDR3 is TGTGCCAGAAGTGGGACTCCGAACAATGAGCAGTTCTTC.

V gene TRBV15 combines with J gene TRBJ1-1; D is uncertain. With 4 bases removed from V and 6 bases from J, the gap between germline ends came to 12 bases. Germline lookup yields CDR1 LNHNV and CDR2 YYDKDF (reference sequence). The CDR3 contains 13 residues. For the CDR3, the DNA is TGTGCCACCAGCATCGGGGTTGGGGCTGAAGCTTTCTTT. Translating it yields CATSIGVGAEAFF.

The chain is built from TRBV7-9 and TRBJ2-7; 8 bases are a match to TRBD1. The CDR3 totals 13 residues. The J segment lost 6 bases and the V segment lost 2 bases, leaving 3 bases of the junction unmatched. Germline loops: CDR1 SEHNR, CDR2 FQNEAQ (reference sequence). Here the CDR3 reads CASSLQGAGEQYF. The CDR3 region has the DNA TGTGCCAGCAGCTTACAGGGGGCCGGCGAGCAGTACTTC.

The rearrangement links TRBV7-6 to TRBJ2-1; D is perhaps TRBD2 (6 bases). CDR1 and CDR2 from the germline V gene are SGHVS and FNYEAQ. The CDR3 runs 13 residues. With 6 bases removed from V and 5 bases from J, the gap between germline ends came to 11 bases. CDR3 sequence reads: CASSIGGNNEQFF. As DNA, the CDR3 is TGTGCCAGCAGTATCGGGGGTAACAATGAGCAGTTCTTC.

The chain couples TRBV7-6 to TRBJ2-3, with D possibly TRBD2 on 7 matching bases. V was clipped by 4 bases and J by 6 bases, with 23 bases between them. The CDR3 sequence is 17 residues long. The V gene's germline CDR1 is SGHVS and CDR2 FNYEAQ. CDR3 DNA: TGTGCCAGCAGCTGGGTCGCGGGGGCAGGGTATTCTGATACGCAGTATTTT. Its translation: CASSWVAGAGYSDTQYF.

This clone was counted only a few times. The chain has TRBV5-1 and TRBJ1-2, with a weak D call TRBD1 (6 bases). The CDR3 runs to 16 residues. Germline CDR1 is SGHRS and CDR2 is YFSETQ. V was cut by 0 bases and J by 2 bases, with 14 bases left in between. CDR3 in amino acids: CASSLEPGVGNYGYTF. The CDR3 DNA follows: TGCGCCAGCAGCTTGGAGCCAGGGGTTGGCAACTATGGCTACACCTTC.

CDR3 in amino acids: CASSVAGGTYNEQFF. As DNA, the CDR3 is TGTGCCAGCAGCGTAGCGGGGGGAACCTACAATGAGCAGTTCTTC. The chain uses TRBV9 and TRBJ2-1; 7 bases match TRBD2. J was trimmed by 2 bases and V by 0 bases; bases with no gene match: 2. The CDR3 runs 15 residues. The germline gives CDR1 SGDLS, CDR2 YYNGEE.

Written as DNA, the CDR3 is TGTGCCAGTAGTTCCTCGACAGGTTTCTATGGCTACACCTTC. It yields the protein CASSSSTGFYGYTF. The chain has TRBV19 and TRBJ1-2; D may be TRBD1 (6 bases). With 5 bases removed from V and 4 bases from J, the gap between germline ends came to 14 bases. This CDR3 has 14 residues. Germline loops: CDR1 LNHDA, CDR2 SQIVND (reference sequence).

The CDR3 sequence is CASRYTTGAIEAFF. The CDR3 bases are TGCGCCAGCAGGTACACGACAGGGGCGATAGAAGCTTTCTTT. The chain carries TRBV5-1 and TRBJ1-1; 8 bases line up with TRBD1. Trimming removed 5 bases from V and 8 bases from J; junction bases left unmatched: 11. CDR3 length: 14 amino acids. Per the germline V gene, CDR1 is SGHRS and CDR2 is YFSETQ. Full variable domain (missing parts from reference TRBV5-1 and TRBJ1-1): KAGVTQTPRYLIKTRGQQVTLSCSPISGHRSVSWYQQTPGQGLQFLFEYFSETQRNKGNFPGRFSGRQFSNSRSEMNVSTLELGDSALYLCASRYTTGAIEAFFGQGTRLTVV.

The V gene is TRBV3-1 (or the pseudogene TRBV3-2), the J gene TRBJ2-1; possible D gene TRBD2, 5 bases. This CDR3 spans 15 amino acids. The V gene's germline CDR1 is LGHDT and CDR2 YNNKEL (reference sequence). With 4 bases removed from V and 0 bases from J, the gap between germline ends came to 10 bases. The CDR3 DNA reads TGTGCCAGCAGCCGGACGGGGTTCTCCTACAATGAGCAGTTCTTC. Its translation is CASSRTGFSYNEQFF.

As regards this clone: A read error may account for a junction end that differs from germline. Other nucleotide sequences from this sample produce the same CDR3. V and J are TRBV7-7 and TRBJ1-6; no definite D call. The CDR3 totals 17 residues. CDR1 and CDR2 (germline): SSHAT, FNYEAQ (reference sequence). CDR3 region: CASSTGTTSSYNSPLHF. The CDR3 bases are TGTGCTAGCAGCACGGGAACCACCAGCTCCTATAATTCACCCCTCCACTTT.

The chain is built from TRBV29-1 and TRBJ1-2; 9 bases map to TRBD1. Germline CDR1 is SQVTM and CDR2 is ANQGSEA. This CDR3 comprises 13 residues. Germline trimming cut 4 bases from V and 5 bases from J; bases unmatched to any gene: 5. The CDR3 loop reads CSVAWGQGYGYTF. The CDR3 DNA sequence: TGCAGCGTTGCTTGGGGACAGGGTTATGGCTACACCTTC.

The V call is TRBV7-2, the J call TRBJ1-2; 8 nucleotides align to TRBD1. The CDR3 consists of 15 residues. Trimming at V came to 5 bases and at J to 9 bases, leaving 14 bases not matched to a gene. CDR1 and CDR2 from the germline V gene are SGHTA and FQGNSA. The CDR3 DNA is TGTGCCAGCAGCCACGGCGGCGACAGGGGCCTAAGCTACACCTTC. Translating gives CASSHGGDRGLSYTF.

The rearrangement links TRBV6-1 to TRBJ1-2, with D uncertain. Germline CDR1 reads MNHNS; CDR2 reads SASEGT. The CDR3 runs to 12 residues. V was clipped by 3 bases and J by 4 bases, with 6 bases between them. The CDR3 loop is CASSDAGYGYTF. DNA of the CDR3: TGTGCCAGCAGTGATGCCGGCTATGGCTACACCTTC.

This chain links TRBV10-3 with TRBJ1-1; tentatively, D is TRBD1 (6 bases). V was shortened by 6 bases and J by 4 bases, with 9 bases between the two germline ends. Germline CDR1 is ENHRY and CDR2 is SYGVKD. This CDR3 comprises 12 residues. CDR3 coding DNA: TGTGCCATCAGCCTAGGGGGCACTGAAGCTTTCTTT. Its protein is CAISLGGTEAFF.